This T cell receptor beta chain is from a study of blood T cells in healthy people across ages. Germline CDR1 is DFQATT and CDR2 is SNEGSKA (reference sequence). The CDR3 length is 11 residues. V was trimmed by 0 bases and J by 6 bases, leaving 3 bases between them. Study outcomes and limitations: Compared with aged donors, long-lived donors showed fewer expanded clones, suggesting selection. Observed TCR beta diversity showed a strong correlation with the percentage of naive T cells as measured by flow cytometry.

Then a second PCR, running about 6 to 11 cycles, was carried out with a sample-barcoded 5' primer and a J-beta primer mix. Template switching added a 12-random-nucleotide identifier to every cDNA molecule. TCRdb processed the 5' RACE reads anew with MiXCR; each CDR3 protein has one entry. The sample lists some 1.5 million distinct CDR3 sequences, 28% seen once, with more than 6% in the top ten. There are a few counts of this clonotype. Antigen specificity is unknown. Since a much larger clone is just one base distant, this may be a read error. Donors each provided about 10 milliliters of peripheral blood.

This TCR was sampled from a woman under 40 in good health. V and J are TRBV20-1 and TRBJ2-1; D unresolved. Material: blood. The CDR3 loop is CSAREVNEQFF. The CDR3 nucleotides read TGCAGTGCTAGAGAGGTCAATGAGCAGTTCTTC.